There are many counts of the clone carrying this T cell receptor (beta chain). Its matching antigen is unknown. It was template switching that added a universal primer site, and there were unique molecular identifiers on the cDNA. TCRdb reprocessed the 5' RACE reads via MiXCR and lists one record per CDR3 protein. The data show some 230,000 distinct CDR3 sequences, 6% to 7% seen once. This sample is drawn from a study of identical twins. General study points: The study based its conclusions on cross-sectional statistical analysis and did not follow the same donors.

CDR1 and CDR2 from the germline V gene are SQVTM and ANQGSEA. This CDR3 contains 13 residues. V was pared by 5 bases and J by 10 bases, with 17 bases between. These same data were also listed under a study on T cells expressing NK-cell markers. Per that study: T cells sorted in several experiments were restricted to alpha-beta TCR T cells by an anti-gamma-delta TCR antibody. Six or seven donors carried dominant NKG2C+ clonotypes that made up roughly 1.0-7.5% of their CD8+ T cells.

This chain connects TRBV29-1 to TRBJ1-4; TRBD1 is a possible D gene (5 bases). The TCR originated in a woman aged 18-35 years in good health. Specimen: CD8+ T cells sorted from blood. The CDR3 region is CSVLDTHQGKLFF. CDR3 coding DNA: TGCAGCGTTTTGGACACCCACCAGGGAAAACTGTTTTTT.